This record covers a single T cell receptor beta chain. Its antigen is as yet unknown. Clones were sequenced by immunoSEQ multiplex PCR, and TCRdb holds only the in-frame ones, with some missing. The sample shows tens of thousands of clones, more than 65% of them seen only once. These data originate in a study of glioma-infiltrating T cells after dendritic cell vaccination. The CDR3 is 15 amino acids. CDR1 LNHDA and CDR2 SQIVND come from the germline V gene (reference sequence). V was trimmed by 3 bases and J by 6 bases, leaving 16 bases between them. Study conclusions and caveats: Survival was not directly related to TCR clonality in these patients.

The chain recombines TRBV19 with TRBJ2-3; D ambiguous. The sequences come from blood, collected before dendritic cell vaccination. The receptor was isolated from a human donor with glioblastoma. CDR3 coding DNA: TGTGCCAGTAGTATCGCCGGAACGGGTTGGGATACGCAGTATTTT. It is translated as CASSIAGTGWDTQYF.